This T cell receptor (beta chain) was profiled in a study of T cell responses to AZD1222 COVID-19 vaccine. Study overall: Investigators merged groups given second doses at roughly 4 or roughly 12 weeks.

Clones were sequenced by immunoSEQ multiplex PCR, and TCRdb holds only the in-frame ones, with some missing. The sample has some 100,000 clones; 85% to 90% are singletons. Study-wide findings and caveats: After two AZD1222 doses, spike-specific TCR breadth and depth rose versus day 0. Repertoire sampling happened only post peak T cell response. Unmutated regions of variants are reportedly targeted by nearly half of spike-specific TCRs.

This clone was counted between two and nine times. Its target is not known. V lost 5 bases, J lost 6 bases, and 8 bases stayed unmatched. Germline V gives CDR1 MRHNA, CDR2 SNTAGT. The CDR3 sequence is 15 residues long. The source is an adult in good health. V usage is TRBV6-4 and J usage is TRBJ2-3; TRBD2 aligns across 10 bases. The material was peripheral blood, obtained on day 0 of AZD1222 vaccination. CDR3 DNA: TGTGCCAGCAGTCTAAGCGGGGGGGCCGGGGATACGCAGTATTTT. Translated, it gives CASSLSGGAGDTQYF.